This TCR beta chain was recovered during a study of T-cell reconstitution after alpha-beta-depleted transplantation in children. Molecular barcoding with unique molecular identifiers was used for the TCRbeta library. From the PCR reads, TCRdb called clonotypes with MiXCR, one entry per CDR3 protein. The repertoire includes about 580,000 distinct CDR3 sequences, under 30% of them detected once, and 13% to 15% sits in the top ten. The germline V gene encodes CDR1 DFQATT and CDR2 SNEGSKA (reference sequence). The CDR3 contains 15 residues. Trimming removed 6 bases at V and 5 bases at J, with 20 bases between. This clonotype occurred many times. Its antigen is as yet unknown. Study-level findings and limits: T cells produced anew were the main source of T-cell counts and diversity one year after transplant.

This specimen consisted of PBMCs, mostly from graft donor cells, obtained 360 days after TCRalphabeta/CD19-depleted stem cell transplant. This receptor was taken from a boy younger than two who had a stem cell transplant for acute myeloid leukemia, so the T cells may come from the graft donor. This rearrangement joins TRBV20-1 to TRBJ1-5; D uncertain. CDR3 DNA sequence: TGCAGTGCCAGAAGATTCGGGTCCGAAGATCAGCCCCAGCATTTT. The encoded protein is CSARRFGSEDQPQHF.